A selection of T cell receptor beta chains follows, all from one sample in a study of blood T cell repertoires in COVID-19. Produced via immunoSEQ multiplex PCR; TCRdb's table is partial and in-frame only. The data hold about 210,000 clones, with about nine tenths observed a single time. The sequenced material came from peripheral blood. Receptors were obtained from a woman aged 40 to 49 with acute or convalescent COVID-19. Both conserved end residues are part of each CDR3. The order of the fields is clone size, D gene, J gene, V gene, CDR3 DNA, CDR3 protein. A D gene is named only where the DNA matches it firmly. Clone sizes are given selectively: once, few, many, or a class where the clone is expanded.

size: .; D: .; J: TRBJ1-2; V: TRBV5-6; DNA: TGTGCCAGCAGCTTTAAGGACAGAGATGGCTACACCTTC; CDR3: CASSFKDRDGYTF
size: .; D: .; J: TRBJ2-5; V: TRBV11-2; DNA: TGTGCCAGCAGCTTAGACCTCGAAGAGACCCAGTACTTC; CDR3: CASSLDLEETQYF
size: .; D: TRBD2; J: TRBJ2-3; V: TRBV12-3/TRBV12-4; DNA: TGTGCCAGCAGTGGGGGGGGTGATACGCAGTATTTT; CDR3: CASSGGGDTQYF
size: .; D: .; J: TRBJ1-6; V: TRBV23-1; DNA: TGCGCCAGCAGTCAATCGGGCAGGGCTAATAATTCACCCCTCCACTTT; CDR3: CASSQSGRANNSPLHF
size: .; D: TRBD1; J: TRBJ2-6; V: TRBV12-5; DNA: TGTGCTAGTGGTTTGTCACGAGGGGACAGGGGAAAGGGTGGGGCCAACGTCCTGACTTTC; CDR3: CASGLSRGDRGKGGANVLTF
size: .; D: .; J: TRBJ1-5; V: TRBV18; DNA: TGTGCCAGCTATAGAAATAGCAATCAGCCCCAGCATTTT; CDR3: CASYRNSNQPQHF
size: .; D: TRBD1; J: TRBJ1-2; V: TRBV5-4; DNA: TGTGCCAGCAGCTTGGAACAGGGGATAAAGGGGAGCTATGGCTACACCTTC; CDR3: CASSLEQGIKGSYGYTF
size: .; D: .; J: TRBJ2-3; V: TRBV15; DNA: TGTGCCACCAGCAGAGACAGGGGGGCCGATACGCAGTATTTT; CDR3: CATSRDRGADTQYF
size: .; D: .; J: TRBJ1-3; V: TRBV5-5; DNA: TGTGCCAGCAGACAGGGAAGCGGAAACACCATATATTTT; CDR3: CASRQGSGNTIYF
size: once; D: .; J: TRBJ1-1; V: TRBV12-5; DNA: TGTGCTAGTGGGACACTTGGACGGAGGGAAGCTTTCTTT; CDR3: CASGTLGRREAFF
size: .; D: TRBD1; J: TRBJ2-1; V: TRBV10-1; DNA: TGCGCCAGCAGCAACCCCGGGACAGGGACATACAATGAGCAGTTCTTC; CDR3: CASSNPGTGTYNEQFF
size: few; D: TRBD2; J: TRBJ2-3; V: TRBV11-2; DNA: TGTGCCAGCAGCCCACTTTCCCGGAAGCGGGGGCTAGGGTATACGCAGTATTTT; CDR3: CASSPLSRKRGLGYTQYF